These T cell receptor beta chains were read from a single sample in a study of T-cell memory formation after mild COVID-19. TCRdb used MiXCR to reprocess the 5' RACE reads, holding one entry per CDR3 protein. The data hold about 500,000 distinct CDR3 sequences, with over 20% observed a single time. The sequencing sample was made of PBMCs or a T cell subset sorted from them (not recorded which). The receptors were sampled from an adult woman who had mild COVID-19 (a few samples of this study predate the infection). Cell type and time point are not known. Both conserved end residues are part of each CDR3. A D gene is named only where the DNA matches it firmly. The size field is filled for only some rows; it gives once, few, many or a size class.

>TRBV18|many|NA|TRBJ2-7
TGTGCCAGCTCACCGTCCAGGATTTACGAGCAGTACTTC
CASSPSRIYEQYF
>TRBV5-1|few|TRBD2|TRBJ2-3
TGCGCCAGCAGCTTTCAAACGGGAGGGACCACAGATACGCAGTATTTT
CASSFQTGGTTDTQYF
>TRBV7-9|few|NA|TRBJ2-7
TGTGCCAGCAGCACTCTCCCTGGTGAGCAGTACTTC
CASSTLPGEQYF
>TRBV6-7|NA|TRBD1|TRBJ2-7
TGTGCCAAGGACAGGTACTCCTACGAGCAGTACTTC
CAKDRYSYEQYF
>TRBV29-1|few|NA|TRBJ2-3
TGCAGCGTTGGCAGATCGGACTACCGAGATACGCAGTATTTT
CSVGRSDYRDTQYF
>TRBV21-1|NA|NA|TRBJ2-7
TGTGCCAGCAGCAAGGACAGGGGTCGTTATAAGCAGTACTTC
CASSKDRGRYKQYF
>TRBV4-1|NA|NA|TRBJ2-7
TGCGCCAGCAGCCCACACCCAAGGGGGGGCTCCTACGAGCAGTACTTC
CASSPHPRGGSYEQYF
>TRBV7-2|few|TRBD2|TRBJ2-3
TGTGCCAGCAGCTTAGGGGGAGGGTTAGATACGCAGTATTTT
CASSLGGGLDTQYF
>TRBV6-5|NA|NA|TRBJ1-3
TGTGCCAGCAAAGGCGACAGTTACTCTGGAAACACCATATATTTT
CASKGDSYSGNTIYF
>TRBV12-3/TRBV12-4|NA|TRBD2|TRBJ2-7
TGTGCCAGCAGTTCCGCTAGCGGGGGCTTATCTAGATCAACCGAGCAGTACTTC
CASSSASGGLSRSTEQYF
>TRBV6-1|NA|NA|TRBJ1-1
TGTGCCAGCAGTGAATGGTCCGCAGGAGGGAACACTGAAGCTTTCTTT
CASSEWSAGGNTEAFF
>TRBV12-3/TRBV12-4|NA|NA|TRBJ1-1
TGTGCCAGCATCTCACCAGGGCCGAACACTGAAGCTTTCTTT
CASISPGPNTEAFF
>TRBV28|few|TRBD1|TRBJ1-2
TGTGCCAGCAGGAACACAGGGGTCCCTTCCCAAGACTATGGCTACACCTTC
CASRNTGVPSQDYGYTF
>TRBV27|NA|TRBD1|TRBJ2-1
TGTGCCAGCAGTTTATCAGGGGGCGCTTTCAATGAGCAGTTCTTC
CASSLSGGAFNEQFF
>TRBV7-2|NA|NA|TRBJ2-1
TGTGCCAGCAGCTTAGAGTACTTTGGGGGGAGCTCCTACAATGAGCAGTTCTTC
CASSLEYFGGSSYNEQFF
>TRBV2|NA|TRBD2|TRBJ2-1
TGTGCCAGCGGGACTAGCGGGAGGATTGAGCAGTTCTTC
CASGTSGRIEQFF
>TRBV29-1|few|NA|TRBJ2-7
TGCAGCGTTGACGGGGTCTCTAATTCCTACGAGCAGTACTTC
CSVDGVSNSYEQYF
>TRBV4-2|NA|TRBD1|TRBJ1-2
TGTGCCAGCAGCCAAGAATTGATACAGGGGAATGGCTACACCTTC
CASSQELIQGNGYTF
>TRBV29-1|few|NA|TRBJ2-7
TGCAGCGTTCGGGAGACACGCACCTACGAGCAGTACTTC
CSVRETRTYEQYF
>TRBV30|few|NA|TRBJ1-2
NA
CAWSVGTGSGF
>TRBV29-1|few|NA|TRBJ1-1
TGCAGCGTTTCTGATAGGCCGAACACTGAAGCTTTCTTT
CSVSDRPNTEAFF
>TRBV5-6|NA|NA|TRBJ2-5
TGTGCCAGCAGCCACTTATTAGGGGAGGTCCAAGAGACCCAGTACTTC
CASSHLLGEVQETQYF
>TRBV11-2|NA|NA|TRBJ1-2
TGTGCCAGCAGCTTAGGAACGGCCGCCGGCTATGGCTACACCTTC
CASSLGTAAGYGYTF
>TRBV20-1|NA|TRBD2|TRBJ2-2
TGCAGTGCTACTAAGGGACTAGCTAACACCGGGGAGCTGTTTTTT
CSATKGLANTGELFF
>TRBV5-1|many|NA|TRBJ2-4
TGCGCCAGCAGCTTGGGAGGGGGAAACATTCAGTACTTC
CASSLGGGNIQYF
>TRBV27|NA|NA|TRBJ2-2
TGTGCCAGCAGTTTTTTTGAACAGGGGGAGCTGTTTTTT
CASSFFEQGELFF
>TRBV7-4|NA|NA|TRBJ2-7
TGTGCCAGCAGCTTTTCGGCAAATTTGAACGAGCAGTACTTC
CASSFSANLNEQYF
>TRBV7-9|few|TRBD2|TRBJ2-1
TGTGCCAGCAGCCCGGGGACTAGCGGTTTTAATGAGCAGTTCTTC
CASSPGTSGFNEQFF
>TRBV5-1|many|NA|TRBJ2-5
TGCGCCAGCAGCTTGGGTCCAGGGGAAGAGACCCAGTACTTC
CASSLGPGEETQYF
>TRBV7-9|NA|NA|TRBJ2-7
TGTGCCAGCGGTAGGAAGTCCTACGAGCAGTACTTC
CASGRKSYEQYF
>TRBV27|few|NA|TRBJ2-7
TGTGCCAGCAGTTTATCGCCGAGGGGTGGCGAGCAGTACTTC
CASSLSPRGGEQYF
>TRBV25-1|few|NA|TRBJ1-1
TGTGCCAGCAGTGACGGGGGCCCTCGGGGCACTGAAGCTTTCTTT
CASSDGGPRGTEAFF
>TRBV20-1|NA|TRBD2|TRBJ2-1
TGCAGTGCTCACCTAGCGGGAGTTGGTGAGCAGTTCTTC
CSAHLAGVGEQFF
>TRBV30|NA|NA|TRBJ1-2
TGTGCCTGGAGCTTAGACTATGGCTACACCTTC
CAWSLDYGYTF
>TRBV18|NA|NA|TRBJ2-5
TGTGCCACCCTCCCTGACTTGCCAATCTCGGAGACCCAGTACTTC
CATLPDLPISETQYF